The 24 T cell receptor beta chains below were found in one sample sequenced in a study of blood T cell repertoires in COVID-19. Clones were read by immunoSEQ multiplex PCR, and TCRdb kept only the in-frame ones, dropping some. The repertoire holds roughly 65,000 clones, approximately 86% seen once, with 10% to 15% in the top ten. The sample was peripheral blood. The receptors were sampled from a woman aged 60 to 75 with acute or convalescent COVID-19.

This clone came up once. The chain joins TRBV20-1 to TRBJ2-7; 9 bases line up with TRBD1. CDR3 length: 14 amino acids. Unmatched junction bases numbered 6, after V lost 3 bases and J lost 3 bases. Per the germline V gene, CDR1 is DFQATT and CDR2 is SNEGSKA (reference sequence). As DNA, the CDR3 is TGCAGTGCTAGTCTCCGGGACAGGGACTACGAGCAGTACTTC. This translates into CSASLRDRDYEQYF.

This chain joins TRBV2 and TRBJ2-7, with D possibly matching TRBD1 (5 bases). CDR3 length: 15 residues. The germline V and J ends were trimmed by 0 bases and 2 bases, with 11 bases remaining between them. Germline CDR1 is SNHLY and CDR2 is FYNNEI. This CDR3 reads CASSEAPGPPYEQYF. Written as DNA, the CDR3 is TGTGCCAGCAGTGAAGCTCCAGGGCCCCCCTACGAGCAGTACTTC.

This rearrangement joins TRBV2 to TRBJ2-7; D might be TRBD2 (5 bases). This CDR3 has 15 amino acids. CDR1 is SNHLY, CDR2 FYNNEI, per germline. V lost 6 bases, J lost 6 bases, and 21 bases lay in between. In nucleotides, the CDR3 is TGTGCCAGCAGCGAACCTGTCGGGGTGAAGGGCGAGCAGTACTTC. Translating it yields CASSEPVGVKGEQYF.

The chain has TRBV12-5 and TRBJ2-3; 10 nucleotides agree with TRBD2. The CDR3 has 16 residues. In germline, CDR1 is LGHNT, CDR2 FRNRAP. Losses at the gene ends were 6 bases for V and 2 bases for J; bases not matched to a gene: 8. CDR3: CASGKFSGGNTDTQYF. For the CDR3, the DNA is TGTGCTAGTGGGAAGTTTAGCGGGGGGAACACAGATACGCAGTATTTT.

The chain combines TRBV6-1 with TRBJ1-2; D is uncertain. The length of the CDR3 is 12 residues. V was clipped by 1 base and J by 6 bases, with 6 bases between them. Per germline, CDR1 MNHNS and CDR2 SASEGT. CDR3 coding DNA: TGTGCCAGCAGTGAAGTTGGGCATGGCTACACCTTC. Translated: CASSEVGHGYTF.

V and J are TRBV7-8 and TRBJ2-5, with D possibly TRBD1 on 6 matching bases. The CDR3 runs to 14 residues. Germline V gene data show CDR1 as SGHVS and CDR2 as FQNEAQ. V was cut by 3 bases and J by 1 base, with 9 bases left in between. DNA for the CDR3: TGTGCCAGCAGCTTCCCGGACAGCCAAGAGACCCAGTACTTC. Its protein is CASSFPDSQETQYF.

This chain joins TRBV28 and TRBJ1-3, with 9 bases that match TRBD1. Germline V gives CDR1 MDHEN, CDR2 SYDVKM. The J segment lost 4 bases and the V segment lost 6 bases, leaving 10 bases of the junction unmatched. This CDR3 has 16 residues. The CDR3 region is CASSSSGQGFGNTIYF. In DNA form, the CDR3 reads TGTGCCAGCAGCTCCTCGGGACAGGGTTTCGGAAACACCATATATTTT.

This chain connects TRBV5-1 to TRBJ2-5; weak D call: TRBD2 (5 bases). This CDR3 is built from 12 residues. CDR1 SGHRS and CDR2 YFSETQ come from the germline V gene. V lost 5 bases and J 7 bases, leaving 12 bases between the germline ends. This CDR3 is CASRVGVGTQYF. CDR3 bases: TGCGCCAGCAGGGTCGGGGTTGGGACCCAGTACTTC.

This clone turned up a few times. The chain couples TRBV7-3 to TRBJ1-2; perhaps TRBD1 as D (5 bases). The CDR3 extends over 13 amino acids. Deletions cut 3 bases from V and 6 bases from J, with 11 bases between. Germline CDR1 is SGHTA and CDR2 is FQGTGA. The CDR3 DNA sequence: TGTGCCAGCAGCTTCGGGGGAACCGATGGCTACACCTTC. This codes for CASSFGGTDGYTF.

This chain connects TRBV7-8 to TRBJ2-3, with 9 bases identical to TRBD2. CDR3 length equals 16 residues. J gave up 7 bases and V 5 bases, and 13 bases lay outside the gene matches. Germline V gene lookup returns CDR1 SGHVS and CDR2 FQNEAQ. This CDR3 is CASSPSSGTFTNTQYF. The CDR3 region has the DNA TGTGCCAGCAGCCCCTCTAGCGGGACTTTCACGAATACGCAGTATTTT.

This clone is a singleton in its sample. V is TRBV19 and J is TRBJ2-5; 10 positions match TRBD2. Germline V CDR1 and CDR2: LNHDA, SQIVND (reference sequence). The trim removed 5 bases at V and 1 base at J, leaving 4 bases unmatched. The CDR3 is made up of 15 amino acids. CDR3 coding DNA: TGTGCCAGTAGTCAAAGCGGGGGGGTCCAAGAGACCCAGTACTTC. Amino acid sequence: CASSQSGGVQETQYF. Combining the CDR3 with reference TRBV19 and TRBJ2-5 gives the whole variable domain DGGITQSPKYLFRKEGQNVTLSCEQNLNHDAMYWYRQDPGQGLRLIYYSQIVNDFQKGDIAEGYSVSREKKESFPLTVTSAQKNPTAFYLCASSQSGGVQETQYFGPGTRLLVL.

On this clone: Sequence at one end of the junction differs from germline and may be a read error. This rearrangement joins TRBV5-1 to TRBJ1-1; D gene unclear. CDR3 length equals 13 residues. CDR1 is SGHRS, CDR2 YFSETQ, per germline. This CDR3 reads CASSLDADTEAFF. The CDR3 region has the DNA TGCGCCAGCAGTTTGGACGCAGACACTGAAGCTTTCTTT.

The chain joins TRBV4-1 to TRBJ1-1; a weak D match, TRBD1 (5 bases). Per germline, CDR1 MGHRA and CDR2 YSYEKL. CDR3 length: 14 amino acids. The germline V and J ends were trimmed by 6 bases and 1 base, with 12 bases remaining between them. For the CDR3, the DNA is TGCGCCAGCAGTCTCGTCGGGGGGAACACTGAAGCTTTCTTT. This codes for CASSLVGGNTEAFF.

The chain uses TRBV7-9 and TRBJ2-2, with D unresolved. The CDR3 runs 11 residues. The V gene lost 5 bases and the J gene lost 7 bases, with 5 bases spanning the gap. CDR1 is SEHNR, CDR2 FQNEAQ, per germline (reference sequence). The DNA for the CDR3 is TGTGCCAGCAGCGGCGGCGGGGAGCTGTTTTTT. This sequence encodes CASSGGGELFF.

The chain joins TRBV29-1 to TRBJ1-5; unclear D gene. This CDR3 has 13 residues. Trimming removed 4 bases at V and 5 bases at J, with 12 bases between. Germline-derived CDR1 and CDR2 are SQVTM and ANQGSEA. The CDR3 nucleotides read TGCAGCGTTGTTGAGGTGGGAGATCAGCCCCAGCATTTT. It is translated as CSVVEVGDQPQHF. Together with reference TRBV29-1 and TRBJ1-5, the CDR3 gives the full variable domain: SAVISQKPSRDICQRGTSLTIQCQVDSQVTMMFWYRQQPGQSLTLIATANQGSEATYESGFVIDKFPISRPNLTFSTLTVSNMSPEDSSIYLCSVVEVGDQPQHFGDGTRLSIL.

Here the CDR3 DNA reads TGTGCCAGTAGTCCTAGGAGGAGGCCCTCTGGAAACACCATATATTTT. It specifies CASSPRRRPSGNTIYF. V and J are TRBV19 and TRBJ1-3; no clear D gene. CDR3 length: 16 amino acids. CDR1 LNHDA and CDR2 SQIVND come from the germline V gene (reference sequence). With 5 bases removed from V and 0 bases from J, the gap between germline ends came to 14 bases.

Here the CDR3 reads CSASSRSPQPQHF. CDR3 DNA sequence: TGCAGTGCTAGTTCCAGGTCCCCCCAGCCCCAGCATTTT. The gene calls are TRBV20-1 and TRBJ1-5; no reliable D call. Germline CDR1 and CDR2: DFQATT and SNEGSKA (reference sequence). Trimming cost V 3 bases and J 7 bases, with 13 bases left between them. This CDR3 is 13 amino acids long.

This clone was seen once. V usage is TRBV29-1 and J usage is TRBJ2-4; D is possibly TRBD1 (6 bases). CDR3 length: 13 amino acids. Germline assignment: CDR1 SQVTM and CDR2 ANQGSEA. V was shortened by 7 bases and J by 4 bases, with 14 bases between the two germline ends. The CDR3 nucleotides are TGCAGCGGCTGGTACAGGGAGAAAAACATTCAGTACTTC. Protein product: CSGWYREKNIQYF.

The CDR3 DNA reads TGTGCCAGCCGCCAGGGGATCAATCAGCCCCAGCATTTT. This gives the protein CASRQGINQPQHF. This sequence joins TRBV27 and TRBJ1-5; tentative D call: TRBD1 (6 bases). V was trimmed by 8 bases and J by 3 bases, leaving 11 bases between them. Germline V gives CDR1 MNHEY, CDR2 SMNVEV (reference sequence). This CDR3 spans 13 amino acids.

The chain is built from TRBV9 and TRBJ2-2, with a possible D match to TRBD2 (6 bases). CDR3 length: 16 amino acids. Trimming took off 4 bases at V and 3 bases at J, with 16 bases between the two ends. From germline, CDR1 is SGDLS and CDR2 YYNGEE. For the CDR3, the DNA is TGTGCCAGCAGCCCGTTAGCGGCCAGCTACACCGGGGAGCTGTTTTTT. This translates into CASSPLAASYTGELFF. Full variable domain (remainder filled in from reference TRBV9 and TRBJ2-2): DSGVTQTPKHLITATGQRVTLRCSPRSGDLSVYWYQQSLDQGLQFLIQYYNGEERAKGNILERFSAQQFPDLHSELNLSSLELGDSALYFCASSPLAASYTGELFFGEGSRLTVL.

This sequence joins TRBV9 and TRBJ2-1; 8 bases align to TRBD2. CDR1 is SGDLS and CDR2 is YYNGEE in the germline V gene. J lost 8 bases, V lost 3 bases, and 13 bases had no gene match. The CDR3 runs to 16 residues. This chain's CDR3 is CASSGQLFGGAYEQFF. The DNA for the CDR3 is TGTGCCAGCAGCGGACAGCTTTTCGGGGGGGCGTATGAGCAGTTCTTC.

The V call is TRBV5-1, the J call TRBJ2-3; no clear D. Germline CDR1 reads SGHRS; CDR2 reads YFSETQ. This CDR3 is built from 13 residues. V lost 5 bases and J lost 3, with 10 bases in between. The CDR3 protein is CASSVTGTDTQYF. CDR3 coding DNA: TGCGCCAGCAGTGTCACGGGTACAGATACGCAGTATTTT.

The chain combines TRBV19 with TRBJ1-1, with D maybe TRBD1 (5 bases). The CDR3 extends over 13 amino acids. Germline V CDR1 and CDR2: LNHDA, SQIVND (reference sequence). V was shortened by 3 bases and J by 6 bases, with 11 bases between the two germline ends. The CDR3, as DNA: TGTGCCAGTAGTATCACAAGGGGCTCTGAAGCTTTCTTT. This codes for CASSITRGSEAFF.

The chain couples TRBV14 to TRBJ2-3, with 8 positions matching TRBD2. J was trimmed by 2 bases and V by 0 bases; bases with no gene match: 10. Germline values: CDR1 SGHDN, CDR2 FVKESK. This CDR3 is 18 amino acids long. DNA for the CDR3: TGTGCCAGCAGCCAAGAGGGGCGGATAGCGGGATTCACAGATACGCAGTATTTT. Encoded protein: CASSQEGRIAGFTDTQYF.